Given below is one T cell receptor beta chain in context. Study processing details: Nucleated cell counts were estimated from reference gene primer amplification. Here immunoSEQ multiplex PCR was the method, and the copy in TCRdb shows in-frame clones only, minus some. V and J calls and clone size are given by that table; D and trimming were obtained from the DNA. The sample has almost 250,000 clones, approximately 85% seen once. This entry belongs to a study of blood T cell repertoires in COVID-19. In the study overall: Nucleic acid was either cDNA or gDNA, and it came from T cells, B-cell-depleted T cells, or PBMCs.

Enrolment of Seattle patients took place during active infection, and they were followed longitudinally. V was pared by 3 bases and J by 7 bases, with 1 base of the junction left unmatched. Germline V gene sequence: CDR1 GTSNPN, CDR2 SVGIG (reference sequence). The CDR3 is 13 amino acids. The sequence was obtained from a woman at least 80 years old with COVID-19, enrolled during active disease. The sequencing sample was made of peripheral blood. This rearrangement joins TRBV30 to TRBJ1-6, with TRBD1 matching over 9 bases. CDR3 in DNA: TGTGCCTGGAGCGGACAGGGGAATTCACCCCTCCACTTT. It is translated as CAWSGQGNSPLHF.